This record concerns one T cell receptor (beta chain) sequence. Its antigen is undetermined. These data belong to a study of siplizumab effects on memory and regulatory T cells. Germline V gives CDR1 MGHDK, CDR2 SYGVNS. Trimming cost V 5 bases and J 1 base, with 9 bases left between them. This CDR3 is 14 amino acids long. General study results and limits: Unstimulated naive T cells seemed to show more diversity than memory cells did, and they also seemed to be among the major contributors to the alloresponse. It was never confirmed that proliferating Tregs from siplizumab cultures were suppressive. It was not possible to assign a naive or memory phenotype to roughly 75-95% of proliferating CD4+ or CD8+ clones.

Repertoires were generated with immunoSEQ multiplex PCR, while TCRdb's copy carries only in-frame clones and drops some. The data hold 94,000 or so clones, with roughly 93% observed a single time. Material: CD8+ T cells sorted from blood. This sequence joins TRBV25-1 and TRBJ1-5; D possibly corresponds to TRBD1 (6 bases). The sequence derives from a human donor in good health. Here the CDR3 reads CASSLGQSNQPQHF. Here the CDR3 DNA reads TGTGCCAGCAGTCTCGGACAGAGCAATCAGCCCCAGCATTTT.